These 32 T cell receptor beta chains were sequenced from one sample in a study of T-cell memory formation after mild COVID-19. One entry per CDR3 protein results from TCRdb running MiXCR on the 5' RACE reads. Seen here are about 130,000 distinct CDR3 sequences, about 6% observed once, and the top ten hold 2% to 2.5%. The sample was PBMCs or a T cell subset sorted from them (not recorded which). The receptors were gathered from an adult woman who had mild COVID-19 (a few samples of this study predate the infection). Cell type and time point are not known.

The chain uses TRBV4-2 and TRBJ1-2, with D possibly TRBD1 on 6 matching bases. V lost 1 base and J 1 base, leaving 10 bases between the germline ends. Looked up from germline, CDR1 is LGHNA and CDR2 is YNFKEQ. This CDR3 comprises 15 residues. CDR3 amino acids: CASSQGSGVNYGYTF. The CDR3 DNA sequence: TGTGCCAGCAGCCAAGGTTCAGGGGTTAACTATGGCTACACCTTC.

This clonotype was counted ten times or more. The chain combines TRBV2 with TRBJ2-1, with 8 bases matching TRBD2. This CDR3 has 17 amino acids. V lost 6 bases to trimming and J lost 5 bases; unmatched junction nucleotides: 15. Germline V gene data show CDR1 as SNHLY and CDR2 as FYNNEI. The CDR3 sequence is CASRKARASGQDNEQFF. CDR3 sequence (DNA): TGTGCCAGCAGGAAGGCCCGCGCTAGCGGGCAGGACAATGAGCAGTTCTTC.

This clonotype has a count of ten or more. The chain couples TRBV9 to TRBJ2-1; TRBD1 agrees at 10 bases. There are 18 residues in the CDR3. Germline V gene lookup returns CDR1 SGDLS and CDR2 YYNGEE. After removal of 0 bases from V and 4 bases from J, the junction contained 10 bases not matched to a gene. The CDR3 sequence is CASSVDLGDRGLYNEQFF. CDR3 bases: TGTGCCAGCAGCGTAGATTTAGGGGACAGGGGCCTTTACAATGAGCAGTTCTTC.

Only a few counts were recorded for this clonotype. The chain has TRBV12-3 or TRBV12-4 and TRBJ1-2, with D perhaps matching TRBD1 (5 bases). The V and J ends lost 6 bases and 8 bases respectively, with 13 bases between them. This CDR3 has 12 residues. DNA for the CDR3: TGTGCCAGCAGAGGGGATCCGGGGGGCTACACCTTC. Translation gives CASRGDPGGYTF.

This clonotype occurred many times. The J gene is TRBJ1-5, the V gene TRBV25-1; the match to TRBD1 covers 7 bases. The trim removed 1 base at V and 7 bases at J, leaving 7 bases unmatched. CDR3 length: 15 amino acids. Germline loops: CDR1 MGHDK, CDR2 SYGVNS. CDR3 amino acids: CASSESDRDIQPQHF. The DNA for the CDR3 is TGTGCCAGCAGTGAATCTGACAGGGATATCCAGCCCCAGCATTTT. Together with reference TRBV25-1 and TRBJ1-5, the CDR3 gives the full variable domain: EADIYQTPRYLVIGTGKKITLECSQTMGHDKMYWYQQDPGMELHLIHYSYGVNSTEKGDLSSESTVSRIRTEHFPLTLESARPSHTSQYLCASSESDRDIQPQHFGDGTRLSIL.

This clonotype has just a few counts. The chain is built from TRBV7-3 and TRBJ2-1, with 11 bases aligning to TRBD2. Germline loops: CDR1 SGHTA, CDR2 FQGTGA. CDR3 length: 13 residues. The ends lost 5 bases at V and 15 bases at J; junction bases unmatched: 9. The CDR3 coding sequence is TGTGCCAGCAGCGTTAGCGGGGGGGCCTCCCTGTTCTTC. Its translation is CASSVSGGASLFF.

This clonotype was found a few times. This chain joins TRBV14 and TRBJ1-2, with D possibly being TRBD1 (6 bases). Germline CDR1 is SGHDN and CDR2 is FVKESK. The length of the CDR3 is 15 residues. Trimming pared 5 bases from V and 6 bases from J, leaving 19 bases between. This CDR3 is CASSRSITGFDGYTF. Written as DNA, the CDR3 is TGTGCCAGCAGCAGATCCATCACAGGGTTCGATGGCTACACCTTC.

V usage is TRBV27 and J usage is TRBJ1-2; 7 bases are shared with TRBD1. V gave up 5 bases and J gave up 2 bases; unmatched junction bases: 8. This CDR3 contains 15 residues. From germline, CDR1 is MNHEY and CDR2 SMNVEV (reference sequence). CDR3 DNA sequence: TGTGCCAGCAGTCGAGGAGCGACAGGGAACTATGGCTACACCTTC. Translation: CASSRGATGNYGYTF.

In its sample, this clonotype was seen a few times. The chain combines TRBV7-2 with TRBJ2-1; TRBD2 matches at 12 bases. Trimming cost V 1 base and J 7 bases; bases outside gene matches: 11. This CDR3 is 18 amino acids long. Per germline, CDR1 SGHTA and CDR2 FQGNSA. CDR3 nucleotides: TGTGCCAGCAGCTTAGTGTCCCCCACTAGCGGGAGGTGGAATGAGCAGTTCTTC. This translates into CASSLVSPTSGRWNEQFF.

This clonotype was seen more than once but under ten times. The rearrangement joins TRBV7-9 to TRBJ2-3; TRBD2 agrees at 7 bases. Germline CDR1 reads SEHNR; CDR2 reads FQNEAQ (reference sequence). The V gene end was trimmed by 5 bases and the J gene end by 0 bases; junction bases not matched to a gene: 8. The CDR3 extends over 16 amino acids. The CDR3 spells CASSRASGASTDTQYF. The CDR3 nucleotides read TGTGCCAGCAGCCGAGCTAGCGGAGCTAGCACAGATACGCAGTATTTT.

This clonotype was found many times. The chain recombines TRBV5-5 with TRBJ2-3; D is uncertain. V was clipped by 2 bases and J by 3 bases, with 13 bases between them. This CDR3 comprises 15 residues. Germline V gene lookup returns CDR1 SGHKS and CDR2 YYEKEE (reference sequence). The CDR3 DNA sequence: TGTGCCAGCAGCTTCACCAGCCTCGGGACAGATACGCAGTATTTT. It specifies CASSFTSLGTDTQYF.

The V and J genes are TRBV4-3 and TRBJ2-7, with D possibly TRBD2 on 6 matching bases. The CDR3 totals 15 residues. CDR1 is LGHNA and CDR2 is YSLEER in the germline V gene. Trimming removed 0 bases at V and 2 bases at J, with 11 bases between. CDR3 in DNA: TGCGCCAGCAGCCAAGACGACGGGAGTGCCTACGAGCAGTACTTC. Its protein is CASSQDDGSAYEQYF.

The V gene is TRBV5-1, the J gene TRBJ2-1, with 11 bases matching TRBD2. CDR3 length equals 14 residues. The germline V gene encodes CDR1 SGHRS and CDR2 YFSETQ. The V and J ends lost 2 bases and 9 bases, in that order; junction bases with no gene match: 4. The CDR3 DNA follows: TGCGCCAGCAGCTTTAGCGGGGGGGCGGCTGAGCAGTTCTTC. Translated, it gives CASSFSGGAAEQFF.

This clonotype was detected ten times or more. This rearrangement joins TRBV7-3 to TRBJ2-3, with 10 bases fitting TRBD1. Germline V gene sequence: CDR1 SGHTA, CDR2 FQGTGA. Losses at the gene ends were 4 bases for V and 2 bases for J; bases not matched to a gene: 12. This CDR3 contains 18 residues. The CDR3 region is CASSSRVPGQGNTDTQYF. The CDR3 bases are TGTGCCAGCAGCTCCAGAGTACCGGGACAGGGGAACACAGATACGCAGTATTTT.

The table lists this clonotype with many counts. The chain is built from TRBV12-3 or TRBV12-4 and TRBJ1-1, with D hard to call. Trimming took 3 bases from V and 3 from J, leaving 8 bases between them. The CDR3 totals 13 residues. CDR3 nucleotides: TGTGCCAGCAGTTTGTGGCAGGACACTGAAGCTTTCTTT. Its protein is CASSLWQDTEAFF.

The chain combines TRBV7-9 with TRBJ2-5; D is tentatively TRBD1 or TRBD2 (5 bases each). In germline, CDR1 is SEHNR, CDR2 FQNEAQ (reference sequence). The CDR3 is 13 amino acids. The germline V and J ends were trimmed by 7 bases and 5 bases, with 14 bases remaining between them. CDR3 sequence (DNA): TGTGCCAGCACACTAGGGGATTCGGAGACCCAGTACTTC. This gives the protein CASTLGDSETQYF.

There are many counts of this clonotype. The chain couples TRBV6-2 or TRBV6-3 to TRBJ1-1, with 8 bases matching TRBD1. V lost 6 bases to trimming and J lost 5 bases; unmatched junction nucleotides: 5. Germline V gives CDR1 MNHEY, CDR2 SVGEGT. CDR3 length: 13 residues. CDR3 protein: CASRLQGGTEAFF. The CDR3, as DNA: TGTGCCAGCAGACTACAGGGGGGGACTGAAGCTTTCTTT.

The table lists this clonotype with many counts. This sequence joins TRBV6-6 and TRBJ1-5, with TRBD1 as a possible D gene (6 bases). This CDR3 is built from 15 residues. Trimming pared 4 bases from V and 3 bases from J, leaving 13 bases between. Germline V gene data show CDR1 as MNHNY and CDR2 as SVGAGI (reference sequence). The CDR3 DNA follows: TGTGCCAGCAGTTGGGTGGACAGTATCAATCAGCCCCAGCATTTT. Translated: CASSWVDSINQPQHF.

This clonotype was seen a few times. The chain combines TRBV5-4 with TRBJ2-1; TRBD1 or TRBD2 may be the D gene (5 bases each). The CDR3 covers 12 residues. Germline lookup yields CDR1 SGHNT and CDR2 YYREEE (reference sequence). Deletions cut 4 bases from V and 8 bases from J, with 10 bases between. The DNA for the CDR3 is TGTGCCAGCAGCCTCAGGGACCATGAGCAGTTCTTC. Translating gives CASSLRDHEQFF.

This clonotype was picked up a small number of times. CDR3 sequence reads: CASSRGGPVSWRTDIQYF. The CDR3 coding sequence is TGTGCCAGCTCACGAGGGGGCCCCGTCTCCTGGAGGACCGACATTCAGTACTTC. The chain links TRBV18 to TRBJ2-4; 7 bases fit TRBD1. There are 18 residues in the CDR3. Germline CDR1 and CDR2: KGHSH and LQKENI. Trimming removed 4 bases from V and 8 bases from J; junction bases left unmatched: 20.

At least ten counts were recorded for this clonotype. J is TRBJ1-2 and V is TRBV12-3 or TRBV12-4; TRBD1 is a possible D gene (5 bases). The CDR3 is 16 amino acids. Trimming stripped 2 bases from V and 7 bases from J, with 20 bases between. The CDR3: CASSLWQDTPSSGYTF. The DNA of the CDR3 is TGTGCCAGCAGTTTATGGCAGGACACCCCAAGTAGTGGCTACACCTTC.

The chain recombines TRBV24-1 with TRBJ2-2, with D uncertain. Germline V CDR1 and CDR2: KGHDR, SFDVKD. Between the trimmed V and J ends, which lost 3 bases and 2 bases, there was a span of 12 bases. CDR3 length: 16 residues. The CDR3 spells CATSDPSLSNTGELFF. The CDR3 bases are TGTGCCACCAGTGATCCTTCTCTGAGTAACACCGGGGAGCTGTTTTTT.

This clonotype showed up just a few times. The chain has TRBV6-2 or TRBV6-3 and TRBJ1-5; TRBD1 might be the D (5 bases). The CDR3 runs to 14 residues. From germline, CDR1 is MNHEY and CDR2 SVGEGT. The V and J ends lost 2 bases and 4 bases respectively, with 9 bases between them. The CDR3: CASSYGAANQPQHF. CDR3 bases: TGTGCCAGCAGTTACGGGGCAGCTAATCAGCCCCAGCATTTT.

Ten or more counts support this clonotype. This chain uses TRBV7-2 with TRBJ2-3; 11 bases agree with TRBD2. The CDR3 runs 17 residues. Per germline, CDR1 SGHTA and CDR2 FQGNSA. After removal of 5 bases from V and 0 bases from J, the junction contained 7 bases not matched to a gene. The CDR3 DNA reads as TGTGCCAGCAGCCACGGACTAGCGGGTTCTAGCACAGATACGCAGTATTTT. Protein: CASSHGLAGSSTDTQYF.

V gene TRBV12-3 or TRBV12-4 combines with J gene TRBJ2-4; D uncertain. The CDR3 is made up of 18 amino acids. V was trimmed by 5 bases and J by 2 bases, leaving 22 bases between them. CDR3 nucleotides: TGTGCCAGCAGTCCCGACCCCCCCCTCATCGCTACCAAAAACATTCAGTACTTC. Translation: CASSPDPPLIATKNIQYF.

This clonotype was counted at least ten times. V is TRBV11-3 and J is TRBJ2-1, with D perhaps TRBD2 (6 bases). The germline V gene encodes CDR1 SGHNT and CDR2 YENEEA. V was cut by 1 base and J by 7 bases, with 11 bases left in between. The CDR3 is made up of 14 amino acids. The CDR3 coding sequence is TGTGCCAGCAGCTTAGCCCCGGGAGCGAATGAGCAGTTCTTC. Amino acid sequence: CASSLAPGANEQFF.

This clonotype was picked up a small number of times. The rearrangement joins TRBV4-2 to TRBJ2-1; 10 bases align to TRBD2. Germline CDR1 is LGHNA and CDR2 is YNFKEQ. J gave up 5 bases and V 1 base, and 5 bases lay outside the gene matches. The CDR3 is 16 residues long. The CDR3 protein is CASSQVSGREDNEQFF. The CDR3, as DNA: TGTGCCAGCAGCCAAGTGAGCGGGAGGGAGGACAATGAGCAGTTCTTC.

This clonotype was counted between two and nine times. The chain combines TRBV12-3 or TRBV12-4 with TRBJ2-7, with a possible D match to TRBD2 (7 bases). Trimming pared 3 bases from V and 5 bases from J, leaving 17 bases between. The CDR3 contains 15 residues. The CDR3, as DNA: TGTGCCAGCAGTTTGATGGGGGGGCCCTTCGACGAGCAGTACTTC. This gives the protein CASSLMGGPFDEQYF.

This clonotype was counted only a few times. The genes are TRBV20-1 and TRBJ2-5, with a weak D call TRBD2 (6 bases). CDR1 is DFQATT, CDR2 SNEGSKA, per germline (reference sequence). CDR3 size: 13 residues. Trimming cost V 5 bases and J 3 bases, with 13 bases left between them. CDR3 sequence reads: CSAPGGVEETQYF. CDR3 coding DNA: TGCAGTGCTCCCGGCGGGGTGGAAGAGACCCAGTACTTC.

A few counts support this clonotype. V and J are TRBV29-1 and TRBJ2-3; D ambiguous. Germline lookup yields CDR1 SQVTM and CDR2 ANQGSEA. The V gene lost 0 bases and the J gene lost 11 bases, with 12 bases spanning the gap. The CDR3 has 12 amino acids. CDR3 sequence: CSVEDRVIRQYF. DNA of the CDR3: TGCAGCGTTGAAGATCGGGTCATTCGGCAGTATTTT.

This clonotype was counted at least ten times. The J gene is TRBJ2-5, the V gene TRBV7-2; D possibly corresponds to TRBD1 (6 bases). The CDR3 runs to 12 residues. V lost 5 bases, J lost 5 bases, and 9 bases lay in between. The germline CDR1 and CDR2 sequences are SGHTA and FQGNSA. The CDR3 here is CASSPRGETQYF. CDR3 DNA: TGTGCCAGCAGCCCGAGGGGGGAGACCCAGTACTTC.

This clonotype was found a few times. The chain has TRBV5-1 and TRBJ2-3; either TRBD1 or TRBD2 may fit D (8 bases each). From germline, CDR1 is SGHRS and CDR2 YFSETQ. This CDR3 region has 17 residues. V lost 4 bases and J lost 6, with 24 bases in between. This CDR3 reads CASSIPAGGAGGDTQYF. The CDR3 bases are TGCGCCAGCAGCATTCCGGCAGGGGGCGCGGGAGGTGATACGCAGTATTTT.